This TCR beta chain appears in the sequencing data of a study of vaccination and CD4 T cells after COVID-19. Study-wide background: In the convalescent cohort, there were six males and four females, two of them Hispanic. Samples after vaccination came a median approximately 70 days past dose two, ranging 14 to 241. Participants, all vaccine recipients, received two doses of either BNT162b2 or mRNA-1273. The stimulating agents, overlapping spike peptides, came from SARS-CoV-2, HCoV-NL63, HCoV-OC43 and HCoV-229E.

As regards this clonotype: As yet, its antigen is unknown.

Once obtained from cultured CD4+ T cells, the DNA was sequenced using the Oncomine TCR Beta short-read assay. One entry per CDR3 protein, called by TCRdb with MiXCR from the PCR reads. The sample holds over 10,000 distinct CDR3 sequences, approximately 37% seen once. As for treatment: roughly 10-day PBMC culture with coronavirus spike peptide pools or control peptides (ViraFEST assay). With 2 bases removed from V and 5 bases from J, the gap between germline ends came to 5 bases. CDR3 length: 12 residues. Germline CDR1 SNHLY, CDR2 FYNNEI. The genes are TRBV2 and TRBJ2-3, with D unclear. The sequence was collected from a human donor with COVID-19. Sequenced sample: cultured CD4+ T cells from blood. The CDR3 loop reads CASSEQVDTQYF. CDR3 sequence (DNA): TGTGCCAGCAGTGAACAAGTAGATACGCAGTATTTT.